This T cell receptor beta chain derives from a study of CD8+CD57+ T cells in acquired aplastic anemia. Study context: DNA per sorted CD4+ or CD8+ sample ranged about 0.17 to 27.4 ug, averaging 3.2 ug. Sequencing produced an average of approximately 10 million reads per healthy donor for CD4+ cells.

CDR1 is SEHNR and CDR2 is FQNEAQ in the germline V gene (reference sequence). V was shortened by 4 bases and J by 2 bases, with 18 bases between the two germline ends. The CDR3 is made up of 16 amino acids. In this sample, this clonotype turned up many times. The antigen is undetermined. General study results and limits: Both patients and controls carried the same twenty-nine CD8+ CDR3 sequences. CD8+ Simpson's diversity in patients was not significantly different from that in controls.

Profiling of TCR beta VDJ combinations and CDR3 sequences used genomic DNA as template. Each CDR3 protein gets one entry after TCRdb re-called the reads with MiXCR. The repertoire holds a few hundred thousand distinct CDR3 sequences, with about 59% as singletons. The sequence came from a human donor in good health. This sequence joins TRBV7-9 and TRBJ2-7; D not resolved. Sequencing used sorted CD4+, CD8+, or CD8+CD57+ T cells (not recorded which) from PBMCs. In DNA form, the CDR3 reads TGTGCCAGCAGCTCGACCCTTGGGGATTACCCCTACGAGCAGTACTTC. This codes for CASSSTLGDYPYEQYF. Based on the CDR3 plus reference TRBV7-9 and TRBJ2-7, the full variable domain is DTGVSQNPRHKITKRGQNVTFRCDPISEHNRLYWYRQTLGQGPEFLTYFQNEAQLEKSRLLSDRFSAERPKGSFSTLEIQRTEQGDSAMYLCASSSTLGDYPYEQYFGPGTRLTVT.